The 25 T cell receptor beta chains below all came from one sample that was sequenced in a study of blood T cell repertoires in COVID-19. Sequencing was performed with immunoSEQ multiplex PCR; in TCRdb, only in-frame clones are kept and a portion is missing. The sample carries 200,000 to 250,000 clones, 65% to 85% recorded once. Sequenced material: PBMCs or T cells enriched from blood (not recorded which). The receptors here all came from a woman aged 40-49 years who had recovered from COVID-19.

The chain has TRBV7-3 and TRBJ2-1, with a tentative D call TRBD1 (6 bases). Germline V CDR1 and CDR2: SGHTA, FQGTGA. Between the trimmed V and J ends, which lost 3 bases and 1 base, there was a span of 10 bases. This CDR3 is 15 amino acids long. Here the CDR3 reads CASSLERGSYNEQFF. Written as DNA, the CDR3 is TGTGCCAGCAGCTTGGAGAGGGGGTCCTACAATGAGCAGTTCTTC.

The J gene is TRBJ1-5, the V gene TRBV27; TRBD1 might be the D (6 bases). Trimming left V 5 bases short and J 0 bases short, with 11 bases between. The CDR3 has 15 residues. Germline CDR1 and CDR2: MNHEY and SMNVEV (reference sequence). Written as DNA, the CDR3 is TGTGCCAGCAGTCCTGACAGGCTTAGCAATCAGCCCCAGCATTTT. It yields the protein CASSPDRLSNQPQHF.

The chain carries TRBV19 and TRBJ1-5, with 10 bases matching TRBD1. This CDR3 spans 14 amino acids. After removal of 4 bases from V and 7 bases from J, the junction contained 4 bases not matched to a gene. In germline, CDR1 is LNHDA, CDR2 SQIVND (reference sequence). CDR3 nucleotide sequence: TGTGCCAGTAGTAGGGACAGGGGTGGACAGCCCCAGCATTTT. Translation: CASSRDRGGQPQHF.

The chain's CDR3 is CASSYPRQQYNSPLHF. The CDR3 DNA is TGTGCCAGCAGTTACCCGAGACAGCAATATAATTCACCCCTCCACTTT. The chain has TRBV6-6 and TRBJ1-6; tentatively, D is TRBD1 (5 bases). Trimming pared 2 bases from V and 4 bases from J, leaving 12 bases between. Germline CDR1 MNHNY, CDR2 SVGAGI (reference sequence). CDR3 length: 16 residues.

The V and J genes are TRBV7-2 and TRBJ2-1; D possibly corresponds to TRBD2 (6 bases). V lost 3 bases, J lost 0 bases, and 12 bases lay in between. The CDR3 totals 16 residues. Germline V gene lookup returns CDR1 SGHTA and CDR2 FQGNSA. This CDR3 is CASSFLAETSYNEQFF. In DNA form, the CDR3 reads TGTGCCAGCAGCTTCTTAGCGGAAACCTCCTACAATGAGCAGTTCTTC.

This chain links TRBV28 with TRBJ2-4; tentatively, D is TRBD1 (6 bases). The CDR3 consists of 16 residues. Germline V gene data show CDR1 as MDHEN and CDR2 as SYDVKM. Trimming left V 5 bases short and J 0 bases short, with 14 bases between. The CDR3 protein is CASSKTQGLAKNIQYF. CDR3 in DNA: TGTGCCAGCAGTAAAACTCAGGGGCTAGCCAAAAACATTCAGTACTTC.

The chain recombines TRBV7-8 with TRBJ2-3; 8 bases map to TRBD1. With 5 bases clipped from V and 10 bases from J, the junction kept 11 bases outside the gene matches. This CDR3 has 14 amino acids. The germline V gene has CDR1 SGHVS and CDR2 FQNEAQ. CDR3 in amino acids: CASSTTGQGRAQYF. The CDR3 DNA is TGTGCCAGCAGCACAACCGGACAGGGCCGGGCGCAGTATTTT.

The chain combines TRBV18 with TRBJ2-3; 10 bases fit TRBD2. Looked up from germline, CDR1 is KGHSH and CDR2 is LQKENI. This CDR3 spans 16 amino acids. J was trimmed by 1 base and V by 0 bases; bases with no gene match: 1. The CDR3 region is CASSPPSGRGTDTQYF. CDR3 in DNA: TGTGCCAGCTCACCACCAAGCGGGAGGGGCACAGATACGCAGTATTTT. Looking up the rest from reference TRBV18 and TRBJ2-3 gives the full variable domain: NAGVMQNPRHLVRRRGQEARLRCSPMKGHSHVYWYRQLPEEGLKFMVYLQKENIIDESGMPKERFSAEFPKEGPSILRIQQVVRGDSAAYFCASSPPSGRGTDTQYFGPGTRLTVL.

The chain links TRBV27 to TRBJ1-1; TRBD1 is a possible D gene (6 bases). The germline V gene encodes CDR1 MNHEY and CDR2 SMNVEV (reference sequence). V lost 5 bases to trimming and J lost 1 base, with 20 bases between them. The CDR3 has 17 amino acids. The DNA of the CDR3 is TGTGCCAGCAGTGGGGTGTTGGGGGGGGCGCGGAACACTGAAGCTTTCTTT. Amino acid sequence: CASSGVLGGARNTEAFF.

The CDR3: CASSLDRGSTSEQYV. The CDR3 DNA is TGTGCCAGCAGCTTAGATCGCGGGAGCACCTCGGAGCAGTACGTC. This chain joins TRBV11-2 and TRBJ2-7; 7 positions match TRBD2. CDR3 size: 15 residues. V trimming: 0 bases; J trimming: 7 bases; junction bases outside the gene matches: 9. Germline loops: CDR1 SGHAT, CDR2 FQNNGV.

The V call is TRBV19, the J call TRBJ2-2; TRBD1 matches at 7 bases. Germline trimming cut 10 bases from V and 1 base from J; bases unmatched to any gene: 6. The CDR3 runs to 14 residues. Germline V gene lookup returns CDR1 LNHDA and CDR2 SQIVND (reference sequence). The CDR3 DNA follows: TGTGCCACCCTGACAGGGAAGAACACCGGGGAGCTGTTTTTT. Encoded protein: CATLTGKNTGELFF.

This clone was found a few times. V and J are TRBV10-1 and TRBJ2-7, with D perhaps matching TRBD2 (6 bases). V lost 3 bases to trimming and J lost 0 bases, with 9 bases between them. Looked up from germline, CDR1 is WNHNN and CDR2 is SYGVQD (reference sequence). The CDR3 is 14 residues long. The CDR3 DNA follows: TGCGCCAGCAGTGATGGGGGGTCCTCCTACGAGCAGTACTTC. Translated, it gives CASSDGGSSYEQYF.

The V and J genes are TRBV7-9 and TRBJ2-1; TRBD2 aligns across 7 bases. Per the germline V gene, CDR1 is SEHNR and CDR2 is FQNEAQ (reference sequence). The CDR3 sequence is 16 residues long. The V segment lost 6 bases and the J segment 3 bases; nucleotides outside the gene matches: 11. Here the CDR3 DNA reads TGTGCCAGCAGGTTTTCGGGGGGATGGATCTACAATGAGCAGTTCTTC. Protein: CASRFSGGWIYNEQFF. Full variable domain (rest looked up from reference TRBV7-9 and TRBJ2-1): DTGVSQNPRHKITKRGQNVTFRCDPISEHNRLYWYRQTLGQGPEFLTYFQNEAQLEKSRLLSDRFSAERPKGSFSTLEIQRTEQGDSAMYLCASRFSGGWIYNEQFFGPGTRLTVL.

The chain is built from TRBV11-2 and TRBJ1-1; a possible D gene is TRBD1 (6 bases). The CDR3 totals 15 residues. Trimming left V 3 bases short and J 5 bases short, with 16 bases between. Germline V gene sequence: CDR1 SGHAT, CDR2 FQNNGV. The CDR3, as DNA: TGTGCCAGCAGCTTTCGGGGGGCATCAGTAACTGAAGCTTTCTTT. This gives the protein CASSFRGASVTEAFF.

This clone appeared a single time. The chain carries TRBV19 and TRBJ2-1; 10 nucleotides align to TRBD2. The length of the CDR3 is 15 residues. Trimming removed 6 bases from V and 4 bases from J; junction bases left unmatched: 6. Germline V gives CDR1 LNHDA, CDR2 SQIVND (reference sequence). The DNA of the CDR3 is TGTGCCAGTAGATGGGCTAGCGGGAGTTACAATGAGCAGTTCTTC. It specifies CASRWASGSYNEQFF.

This clone was seen only once. The chain recombines TRBV15 with TRBJ1-4; TRBD1 aligns across 7 bases. J gave up 7 bases and V 5 bases, and 10 bases lay outside the gene matches. Germline V gene data show CDR1 as LNHNV and CDR2 as YYDKDF (reference sequence). This CDR3 comprises 15 residues. CDR3 coding DNA: TGTGCCACCAGCCGACCGGGACAGAGCGTTGAAAAACTGTTTTTT. The encoded protein is CATSRPGQSVEKLFF.

CDR3 region: CASSPGQGAGYTF. The CDR3 nucleotides read TGTGCCAGCTCACCCGGACAGGGAGCTGGCTACACCTTC. The V call is TRBV18, the J call TRBJ1-2, with TRBD1 matching 8 bases. With V trimmed by 3 bases and J by 7 bases, 4 bases remained unmatched. The CDR3 is made up of 13 amino acids. Germline CDR1 is KGHSH and CDR2 is LQKENI.

The chain uses TRBV28 and TRBJ2-1; TRBD2 matches 8 bases. After removal of 6 bases from V and 5 bases from J, the junction contained 18 bases not matched to a gene. The germline V gene encodes CDR1 MDHEN and CDR2 SYDVKM. This CDR3 has 18 residues. DNA for the CDR3: TGTGCCAGCAGATGGGGGGTGCACGGCGGGAGGTTGAACAATGAGCAGTTCTTC. Translation gives CASRWGVHGGRLNNEQFF.

This chain joins TRBV18 and TRBJ2-5, with 7 positions matching TRBD1. The CDR3 has 14 amino acids. Germline loops: CDR1 KGHSH, CDR2 LQKENI. The V gene end was trimmed by 5 bases and the J gene end by 3 bases; junction bases not matched to a gene: 6. DNA of the CDR3: TGTGCCAGCTCAGAGCGGACAGGTAAAGAGACCCAGTACTTC. Translating it yields CASSERTGKETQYF.

The chain uses TRBV6-1 and TRBJ1-5; 9 bases line up with TRBD1. The CDR3 length is 15 residues. The J segment lost 5 bases and the V segment lost 0 bases, leaving 2 bases of the junction unmatched. Looked up from germline, CDR1 is MNHNS and CDR2 is SASEGT. The CDR3 reads CASSEAGTGYQPQHF. Here the CDR3 DNA reads TGTGCCAGCAGTGAAGCCGGGACAGGGTATCAGCCCCAGCATTTT.

This clone was seen more than once but under ten times. The V and J genes are TRBV5-1 and TRBJ2-3, with TRBD2 as a possible D gene (5 bases). The germline V gene has CDR1 SGHRS and CDR2 YFSETQ. This CDR3 is 13 amino acids long. V shed 3 bases and J shed 1 base, with 6 bases lying between them. For the CDR3, the DNA is TGCGCCAGCAGCTACGGGGGCACAGATACGCAGTATTTT. The encoded protein is CASSYGGTDTQYF.

The chain couples TRBV3-1 (or the pseudogene TRBV3-2) to TRBJ1-2; tentatively, D is TRBD1 (6 bases). The germline V and J ends were trimmed by 0 bases and 10 bases, with 12 bases remaining between them. Germline V gene sequence: CDR1 LGHDT, CDR2 YNNKEL (reference sequence). The CDR3 totals 13 residues. The CDR3 loop is CASSQERAGAYTF. CDR3 DNA: TGTGCCAGCAGCCAAGAACGGGCAGGGGCCTACACCTTC.

The chain carries TRBV29-1 and TRBJ2-1, with TRBD2 matching over 8 bases. V dropped 5 bases and J dropped 8; count of bases not matched to a gene: 11. The CDR3 is 14 amino acids. Germline values: CDR1 SQVTM, CDR2 ANQGSEA. The DNA for the CDR3 is TGCAGCGTTCCCAGAAGCGGGAGAGCTGATGAGCAGTTCTTC. This codes for CSVPRSGRADEQFF.

The V and J genes are TRBV24-1 and TRBJ2-1, with TRBD2 matching 9 bases. The CDR3 loop spans 16 amino acids. V lost 5 bases to trimming and J lost 4 bases; unmatched junction nucleotides: 8. The germline CDR1 and CDR2 sequences are KGHDR and SFDVKD. In DNA form, the CDR3 reads TGTGCCACCAGTGGTCCGGGACTAGCATCATACAATGAGCAGTTCTTC. It yields the protein CATSGPGLASYNEQFF.

This chain joins TRBV7-9 and TRBJ2-2; possible D gene TRBD2, 5 bases. This CDR3 contains 12 residues. Looked up from germline, CDR1 is SEHNR and CDR2 is FQNEAQ (reference sequence). The V gene lost 2 bases and the J gene lost 8 bases, with 6 bases spanning the gap. CDR3 region: CASSLSGGELFF. In DNA, the CDR3 is TGTGCCAGCAGCTTATCGGGAGGGGAGCTGTTTTTT.